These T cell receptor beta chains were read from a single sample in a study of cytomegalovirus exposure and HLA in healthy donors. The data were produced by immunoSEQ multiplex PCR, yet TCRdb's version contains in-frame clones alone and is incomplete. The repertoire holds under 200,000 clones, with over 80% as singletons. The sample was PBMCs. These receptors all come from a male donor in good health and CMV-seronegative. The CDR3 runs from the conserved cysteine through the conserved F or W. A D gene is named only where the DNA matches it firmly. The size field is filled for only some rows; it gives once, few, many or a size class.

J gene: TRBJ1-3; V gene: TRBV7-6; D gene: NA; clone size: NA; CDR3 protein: CASSLFESGNTIYF; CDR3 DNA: TGTGCCAGCAGCTTATTCGAGTCTGGAAACACCATATATTTT
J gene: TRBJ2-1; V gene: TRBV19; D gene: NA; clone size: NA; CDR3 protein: CASRTLDDYNEQFF; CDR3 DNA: TGTGCCAGTAGGACGCTAGACGACTACAATGAGCAGTTCTTC
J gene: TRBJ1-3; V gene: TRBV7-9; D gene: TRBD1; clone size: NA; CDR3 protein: CASSSEGAPSGNTIYF; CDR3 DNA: TGTGCCAGCAGCTCTGAGGGGGCTCCCTCTGGAAACACCATATATTTT
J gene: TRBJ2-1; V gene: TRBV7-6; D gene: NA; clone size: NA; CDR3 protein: CASSPSLVHEQFF; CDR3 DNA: TGTGCCAGCAGCCCTAGTCTCGTCCATGAGCAGTTCTTC
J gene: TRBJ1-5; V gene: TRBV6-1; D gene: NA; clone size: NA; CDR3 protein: CASSDQGFGQPQHF; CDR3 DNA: TGTGCCAGCAGTGATCAGGGGTTCGGACAGCCCCAGCATTTT
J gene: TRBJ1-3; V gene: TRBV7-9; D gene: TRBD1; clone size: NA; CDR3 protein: CASSLVGQGSGNTIYF; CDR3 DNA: TGTGCCAGCAGCTTAGTGGGACAGGGTTCTGGAAACACCATATATTTT
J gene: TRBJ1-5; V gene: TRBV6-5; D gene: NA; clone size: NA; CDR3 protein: CASSSGRRYSNQPQHF; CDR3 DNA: TGTGCCAGCAGTTCGGGCAGGAGGTATAGCAATCAGCCCCAGCATTTT
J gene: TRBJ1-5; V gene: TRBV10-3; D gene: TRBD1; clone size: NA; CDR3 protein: CATSDRGVNQPQHF; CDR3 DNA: TGTGCCACTAGCGACAGGGGGGTAAATCAGCCCCAGCATTTT
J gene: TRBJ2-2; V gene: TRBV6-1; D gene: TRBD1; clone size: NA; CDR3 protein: CASSSRTGGTGELFF; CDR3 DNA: TGTGCCAGCAGTAGCCGGACAGGGGGGACCGGGGAGCTGTTTTTT
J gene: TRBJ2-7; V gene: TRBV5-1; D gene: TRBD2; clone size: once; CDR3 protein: CASSLLAGASYEQYF; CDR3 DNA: TGCGCCAGCAGCTTACTAGCGGGGGCATCCTACGAGCAGTACTTC
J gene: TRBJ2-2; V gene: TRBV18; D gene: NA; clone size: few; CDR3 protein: CASSERGVNTGELFF; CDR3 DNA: TGTGCCAGCTCAGAACGGGGAGTAAACACCGGGGAGCTGTTTTTT
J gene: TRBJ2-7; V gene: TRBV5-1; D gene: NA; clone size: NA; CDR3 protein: CASSLAAGVKGYEQYF; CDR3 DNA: TGCGCCAGCAGCTTGGCCGCGGGCGTGAAGGGTTACGAGCAGTACTTC
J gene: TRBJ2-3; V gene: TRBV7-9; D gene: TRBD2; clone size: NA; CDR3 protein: CASSLTGGGGTDTQYF; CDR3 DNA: TGTGCCAGCAGCTTAACCGGCGGGGGAGGCACAGATACGCAGTATTTT
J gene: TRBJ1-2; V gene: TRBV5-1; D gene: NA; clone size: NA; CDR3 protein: CASSAELDSGYTF; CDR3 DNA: TGCGCCAGCAGCGCCGAACTGGACTCTGGCTACACCTTC
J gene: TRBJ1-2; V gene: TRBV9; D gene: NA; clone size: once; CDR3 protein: CASSVATGSGYTF; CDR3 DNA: TGTGCCAGCAGCGTAGCTACAGGGTCTGGCTACACCTTC